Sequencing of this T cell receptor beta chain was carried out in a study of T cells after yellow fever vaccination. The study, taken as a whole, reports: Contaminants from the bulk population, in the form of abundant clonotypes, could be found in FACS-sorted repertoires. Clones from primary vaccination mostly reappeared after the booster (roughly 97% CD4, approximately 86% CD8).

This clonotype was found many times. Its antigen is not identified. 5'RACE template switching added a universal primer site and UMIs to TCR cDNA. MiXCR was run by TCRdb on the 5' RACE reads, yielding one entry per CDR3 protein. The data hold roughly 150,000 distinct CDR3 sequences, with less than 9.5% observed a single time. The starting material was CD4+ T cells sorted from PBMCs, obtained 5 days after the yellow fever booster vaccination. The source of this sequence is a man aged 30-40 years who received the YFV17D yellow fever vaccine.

The CDR3 DNA reads TGTGCCAGCAGTTACACCTACGATAGCGGGATCTTAAGCAATGAGCAGTTCTTC. Translated, it gives CASSYTYDSGILSNEQFF. V usage is TRBV6-2 or TRBV6-3 and J usage is TRBJ2-1; 8 bases are shared with TRBD2. The CDR3 consists of 18 residues. The junction had 15 bases not matched to a gene; V was cut back by 2 bases and J by 6 bases. Germline CDR1 is MNHEY and CDR2 is SVGEGT.